The 21 T cell receptor beta chains presented below share a single source sample, sequenced in a study of T cell responses to AZD1222 COVID-19 vaccine. Sequenced by immunoSEQ multiplex PCR; TCRdb stores in-frame clones only, minus some. The table lists 150,000 or so clones, 85% to 95% of them singletons, with 9.1% in the top ten. Sequencing was performed on peripheral blood, taken on day 0 of AZD1222 vaccination. The receptors were gathered from an adult in good health.

This chain uses TRBV15 with TRBJ2-7; D may correspond to TRBD1 or TRBD2 (5 bases each). CDR3 length equals 15 residues. CDR1 LNHNV and CDR2 YYDKDF come from the germline V gene (reference sequence). Trimming pared 3 bases from V and 0 bases from J, leaving 12 bases between. The CDR3 loop is CATSRAGTVSYEQYF. The DNA of the CDR3 is TGTGCCACCAGCAGGGCCGGGACGGTCTCCTACGAGCAGTACTTC.

V and J are TRBV6-2 or TRBV6-3 and TRBJ1-6, with 8 bases fitting TRBD1. The CDR3 spans 15 residues. The germline gives CDR1 MNHEY, CDR2 SVGEGT. J was trimmed by 8 bases and V by 2 bases; bases with no gene match: 5. In DNA, the CDR3 is TGTGCCAGCAGTTACAGTCAGGGGGCTCATTCACCCCTCCACTTT. Its protein product is CASSYSQGAHSPLHF.

This clone was seen a single time. The chain links TRBV7-2 to TRBJ1-4; tentative D call: TRBD1 (5 bases). The CDR3 is 15 residues long. V lost 6 bases to trimming and J lost 3 bases, with 14 bases between them. Looked up from germline, CDR1 is SGHTA and CDR2 is FQGNSA. CDR3 nucleotide sequence: TGTGCCAGCAGGCCAGGCCAGGGTTCTAATGAAAAACTGTTTTTT. Residues: CASRPGQGSNEKLFF.

CDR3 bases: TGTGCCAGCTTCTCCGGGGACACTGAAGCTTTCTTT. This translates into CASFSGDTEAFF. The genes are TRBV12-3 or TRBV12-4 and TRBJ1-1; D unresolved. CDR3 size: 12 residues. Deletions cut 8 bases from V and 3 bases from J, with 10 bases between.

The chain has TRBV13 and TRBJ2-1; D possibly corresponds to TRBD2 (5 bases). V was cut by 2 bases and J by 6 bases, with 14 bases left in between. Germline CDR1 is PRHDT and CDR2 is FYEKMQ (reference sequence). The CDR3 loop spans 15 amino acids. CDR3 residues: CASSLSLDLSNEQFF. In DNA, the CDR3 is TGTGCCAGCAGCTTATCACTAGATCTAAGCAATGAGCAGTTCTTC. Supplemented by reference TRBV13 and TRBJ2-1, the full variable domain reads AAGVIQSPRHLIKEKRETATLKCYPIPRHDTVYWYQQGPGQDPQFLISFYEKMQSDKGSIPDRFSAQQFSDYHSELNMSSLELGDSALYFCASSLSLDLSNEQFFGPGTRLTVL.

V is TRBV11-3 and J is TRBJ2-3; D gene unclear. The V gene's germline CDR1 is SGHNT and CDR2 YENEEA. Trimming left V 3 bases short and J 3 bases short, with 10 bases between. The CDR3 loop spans 14 amino acids. The CDR3 loop is CASSFFWGTDTQYF. The CDR3 region has the DNA TGTGCCAGCAGCTTCTTTTGGGGTACAGATACGCAGTATTTT.

V usage is TRBV4-1 and J usage is TRBJ1-5; D might be TRBD1 (5 bases). The V end lost 6 bases, the J end lost 6 bases, and 12 bases lay between the germline ends. Germline loops: CDR1 MGHRA, CDR2 YSYEKL. The CDR3 is 13 residues long. CDR3 DNA: TGCGCCAGCAGTTGGAGGGGCGGTCAGCCCCAGCATTTT. Translation: CASSWRGGQPQHF.

This clone was detected only a few times. The chain couples TRBV12-3 or TRBV12-4 to TRBJ2-2; D unresolved. V lost 7 bases and J lost 3, with 6 bases in between. This CDR3 contains 12 residues. In DNA form, the CDR3 reads TGTGCCAGCATGCCGGACACCGGGGAGCTGTTTTTT. It specifies CASMPDTGELFF.

The chain employs TRBV18 and TRBJ2-5; D is possibly TRBD2 (5 bases). The germline CDR1 and CDR2 sequences are KGHSH and LQKENI. The CDR3 is 12 amino acids. V was pared by 3 bases and J by 3 bases, with 5 bases between. The CDR3 region is CASSPREETQYF. The CDR3 nucleotides are TGTGCCAGCTCACCGAGGGAAGAGACCCAGTACTTC.

This clone was detected only once. Additional DNA sequences in this sample encode the identical CDR3. The genes are TRBV9 and TRBJ1-2, with D tentatively TRBD1 (5 bases). The CDR3 has 13 amino acids. V was pared by 0 bases and J by 2 bases, with 5 bases between. Germline assignment: CDR1 SGDLS and CDR2 YYNGEE. In nucleotides, the CDR3 is TGTGCCAGCAGCGTAGGGGGCAACTATGGCTACACCTTC. Protein product: CASSVGGNYGYTF.

The V and J genes are TRBV5-1 and TRBJ2-1, with 7 bases lining up with TRBD1. Germline trimming cut 1 base from V and 2 bases from J; bases unmatched to any gene: 3. Germline CDR1 is SGHRS and CDR2 is YFSETQ. The CDR3 loop spans 15 amino acids. DNA for the CDR3: TGCGCCAGCAGCTTGTCGACAGGGCCCTACAATGAGCAGTTCTTC. Its protein product is CASSLSTGPYNEQFF.

V gene TRBV7-6 combines with J gene TRBJ2-1; D not certain. The germline V gene encodes CDR1 SGHVS and CDR2 FNYEAQ. Between the trimmed V and J ends, which lost 1 base and 0 bases, there was a span of 7 bases. CDR3 length equals 15 residues. This CDR3 is CASSLDSSSYNEQFF. The CDR3 DNA reads TGTGCCAGCAGCTTAGACAGTAGCTCCTACAATGAGCAGTTCTTC.

This rearrangement joins TRBV5-1 to TRBJ1-1, with D maybe TRBD1 (6 bases). Germline V CDR1 and CDR2: SGHRS, YFSETQ. Trimming stripped 4 bases from V and 5 bases from J, with 18 bases between. The CDR3 has 15 amino acids. CDR3 amino acids: CASSTYGQTGTEAFF. CDR3 nucleotide sequence: TGCGCCAGCAGCACGTACGGACAGACGGGGACTGAAGCTTTCTTT.

V gene TRBV21-1 combines with J gene TRBJ2-2; the D call in the table, TRBD2, was not verified against the DNA. TRBV21-1 is given as a pseudogene. This CDR3 has 17 amino acids. CDR3 DNA: TGTGGGACCGTGGGACTAGCGGGGGAGCTGAACACCGGGGAGCTGTTTTTT. It is translated as CGTVGLAGELNTGELFF.

This clone appeared a few times. The V and J genes are TRBV7-3 and TRBJ1-1, with D unclear. The CDR3 spans 14 residues. The V end lost 2 bases, the J end lost 6 bases, and 13 bases lay between the germline ends. Per the germline V gene, CDR1 is SGHTA and CDR2 is FQGTGA. In nucleotides, the CDR3 is TGTGCCAGCAGCTTAGAGGGCAGACTCGCTGAAGCTTTCTTT. Its protein product is CASSLEGRLAEAFF.

This rearrangement joins TRBV6-2 or TRBV6-3 to TRBJ1-5; D is unresolved. This CDR3 has 16 amino acids. V shed 2 bases and J shed 3 bases, with 14 bases lying between them. The germline V gene has CDR1 MNHEY and CDR2 SVGEGT. This CDR3 reads CASSYGPIGTNQPQHF. CDR3 nucleotide sequence: TGTGCCAGCAGTTACGGACCGATCGGAACCAATCAGCCCCAGCATTTT.

This clone was found once. The genes are TRBV7-9 and TRBJ1-2; D is perhaps TRBD1 (6 bases). The length of the CDR3 is 14 residues. Germline V lookup: CDR1 SEHNR, CDR2 FQNEAQ (reference sequence). V was clipped by 5 bases and J by 2 bases, with 12 bases between them. The CDR3 DNA sequence: TGTGCCAGCAGCCCGGGGGCTAGGAACTATGGCTACACCTTC. It encodes CASSPGARNYGYTF.

This chain connects TRBV27 to TRBJ1-2; 8 bases match TRBD1. The J segment lost 6 bases and the V segment lost 10 bases, leaving 10 bases of the junction unmatched. The CDR3 has 13 amino acids. The germline V gene has CDR1 MNHEY and CDR2 SMNVEV (reference sequence). The chain's CDR3 is CATQDRGSNGYTF. CDR3 DNA sequence: TGTGCCACCCAAGACAGGGGTTCAAATGGCTACACCTTC.

This clone was counted a few times. V is TRBV4-1 and J is TRBJ1-1, with 8 nucleotides matching TRBD1. The germline V gene has CDR1 MGHRA and CDR2 YSYEKL. The CDR3 sequence is 15 residues long. V lost 4 bases and J lost 5; bases outside the gene matches: 9. DNA for the CDR3: TGCGCCAGCAGCCCTTACCAGGGGACAGGTACTGAAGCTTTCTTT. It is translated as CASSPYQGTGTEAFF.

The J gene is TRBJ2-1, the V gene TRBV5-1, with D hard to call. Germline CDR1 reads SGHRS; CDR2 reads YFSETQ. The CDR3 spans 12 residues. Deletions cut 5 bases from V and 10 bases from J, with 13 bases between. This chain's CDR3 is CASSLPLGEQFF. The CDR3 DNA reads as TGCGCCAGCAGTCTTCCCCTAGGAGAGCAGTTCTTC.

The chain combines TRBV5-1 with TRBJ2-5; D might be TRBD1 (6 bases). Germline V gives CDR1 SGHRS, CDR2 YFSETQ. This CDR3 has 13 amino acids. V was clipped by 7 bases and J by 7 bases, with 17 bases between them. The CDR3 DNA sequence: TGCGCCAGCGGAACAGGGTCCCTTGGGACCCAGTACTTC. Translating it yields CASGTGSLGTQYF.